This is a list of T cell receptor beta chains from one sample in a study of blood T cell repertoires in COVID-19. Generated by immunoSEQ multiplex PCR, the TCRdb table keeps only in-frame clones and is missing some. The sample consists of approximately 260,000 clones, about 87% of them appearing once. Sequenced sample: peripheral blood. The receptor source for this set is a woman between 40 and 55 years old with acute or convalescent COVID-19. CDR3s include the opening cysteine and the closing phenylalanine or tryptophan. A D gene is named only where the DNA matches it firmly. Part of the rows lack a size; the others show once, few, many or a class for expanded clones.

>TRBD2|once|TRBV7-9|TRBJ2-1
TGTGCCAGCAGCTTAACTAGCGGGGGATCCTACAATGAGCAGTTCTTC
CASSLTSGGSYNEQFF
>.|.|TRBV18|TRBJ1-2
TGTGCCAGCTCACCAAGTGGGGCAAGCGGCTACACCTTC
CASSPSGASGYTF
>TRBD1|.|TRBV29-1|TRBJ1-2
TGCAGCGTGGAACCGGGACAGGGAGTCTATGGCTACACCTTC
CSVEPGQGVYGYTF
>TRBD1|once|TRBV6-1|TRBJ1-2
TGTGCCAGCAGTGAGACCCCTCCGGGACAGGGGGCTGGTGGCTACACCTTC
CASSETPPGQGAGGYTF
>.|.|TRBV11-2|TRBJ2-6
TGTGCCAGCAGCCCGAGGGGGGGCTCTGGGGCCAACGTCCTGACTTTC
CASSPRGGSGANVLTF
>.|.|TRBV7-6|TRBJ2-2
TGTGCCAGCAGCCTAAGGGGGTCCGAATCAAACACCGGGGAGCTGTTTTTT
CASSLRGSESNTGELFF
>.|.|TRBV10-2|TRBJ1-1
TGCGCCAGCCACCGAGGGTCCACAGAAGCTTTCTTT
CASHRGSTEAFF
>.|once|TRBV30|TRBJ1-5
TGTGCCTGGAGTCTTTCCCCGACCTGGGGGAGGGGGCCCCAGCATTTT
CAWSLSPTWGRGPQHF
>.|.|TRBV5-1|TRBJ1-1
TGCGCCAGCAGCTACGGACACCTAAACACTGAAGCTTTCTTT
CASSYGHLNTEAFF
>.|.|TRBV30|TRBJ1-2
TGTGCCTGGATGCCACTCGGGGAAAGGGCTAACTATGGCTACACCTTC
CAWMPLGERANYGYTF
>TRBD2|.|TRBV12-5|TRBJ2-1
TGTGCTAGTGGTTTCTCCCCGGGGGCGGGGGGGAATGAGCAGTTCTTC
CASGFSPGAGGNEQFF
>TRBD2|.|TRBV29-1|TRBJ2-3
TGCAGCGTTACACCGGGACTAGCTGCAGATACGCAGTATTTT
CSVTPGLAADTQYF
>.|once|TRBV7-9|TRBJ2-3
TGTGCCAGCAGCTTAGCGGGGCATACGCAGTATTTT
CASSLAGHTQYF
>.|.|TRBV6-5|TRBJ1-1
TGTGCCAGCAGTTACAGGACAGCCAGTATGAACACTGAAGCTTTCTTT
CASSYRTASMNTEAFF
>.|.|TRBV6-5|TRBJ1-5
TGTGCCAGCAGTTACAGGGGGGGTGAGGGCAATCAGCCCCAGCATTTT
CASSYRGGEGNQPQHF
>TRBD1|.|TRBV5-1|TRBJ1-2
TGCGCCAGCAGCTTGGGACAGGGATTTGCTAACTATGGCTACACCTTC
CASSLGQGFANYGYTF
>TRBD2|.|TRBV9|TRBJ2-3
TGTGCCAGCAGTCCCGGGGGGGCCACGCAGTATTTT
CASSPGGATQYF
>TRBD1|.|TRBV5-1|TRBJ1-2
TGCGCCAGCAGCTTGGTGTCTCAGGGGGCGTCTTACTATGGCTACACCTTC
CASSLVSQGASYYGYTF
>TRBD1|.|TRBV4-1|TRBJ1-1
TGCGCCAGCAGCCGCAGACAGGGGGCGGAAGCTTTCTTT
CASSRRQGAEAFF
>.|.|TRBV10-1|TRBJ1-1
TGCGCCAAATACCGGGACTCGGCAACTGAAGCTTTCTTT
CAKYRDSATEAFF